This TCR beta chain was profiled in a study of T-cell reconstitution after alpha-beta-depleted transplantation in children. The germline V gene encodes CDR1 SGHAT and CDR2 FQNNGV. Trimming took off 4 bases at V and 3 bases at J, with 10 bases between the two ends. The length of the CDR3 is 13 residues. Using unique molecular identifiers, the investigators prepared the TCRbeta library. TCRdb used MiXCR to reprocess the PCR reads, holding one entry per CDR3 protein. The data show hundreds of thousands of distinct CDR3 sequences, about 11% seen once. Sequencing used PBMCs, obtained before TCRalphabeta/CD19-depleted stem cell transplant. This clonotype was sampled from a child less than two years old with acute myeloid leukemia, due to receive a stem cell transplant. J is TRBJ2-7 and V is TRBV11-2, with D possibly being TRBD2 (5 bases). This CDR3 reads CASSWPRGYEQYF. CDR3 in DNA: TGTGCCAGCAGCTGGCCTCGGGGCTACGAGCAGTACTTC.